This TCR beta chain was recorded in a study of OX40 agonist ivuxolimab in advanced cancers. Study context: Prior checkpoint blockade (anti-PD-1, anti-PD-L1 or anti-CTLA-4) was permitted; roughly 40% had it.

The repertoire was sequenced with immunoSEQ multiplex PCR; TCRdb's copy has only in-frame clones and lacks some. The sample yields tens of thousands of clones, about 90% seen once. Germline trimming cut 5 bases from V and 7 bases from J; bases unmatched to any gene: 7. This CDR3 region has 13 residues. The germline V gene has CDR1 GTSNPN and CDR2 SVGIG (reference sequence). The V and J genes are TRBV30 and TRBJ1-5; 8 positions agree with TRBD1. The receptor comes from an adult with an advanced solid tumor such as melanoma, head and neck, liver or kidney cancer. Material: CD4+ or CD8+ T cells sorted from blood, obtained in a trial of the OX40 agonist ivuxolimab. CDR3 coding DNA: TGTGCCTGGGGCGACAGGGGTGGACAGCCCCAGCATTTT. This translates into CAWGDRGGQPQHF.